Included here is one T cell receptor beta chain sequence, with context. Its specificity is not known. TCRdb re-called the 5' RACE reads; one entry per CDR3 protein, DNA not given. The sample data list around 450,000 distinct CDR3 sequences. This specimen belongs to a study of monozygotic twins with inflammatory bowel disease. Study-wide points: Compared with healthy twins, IBD patients shared fewer clonotypes with others, especially with disease activity. The data offered no way to tell different T cell subtypes apart.

Without any T cell sorting, total RNA was isolated from whole blood. This clonotype was obtained from a human donor with ulcerative colitis or Crohn's disease, or a healthy co-twin of an affected twin (not recorded which). The specimen sequenced was blood.

The CDR3 reads CASSQQGETQYF. The rearrangement links TRBV2 to TRBJ2-5; with no DNA, the TCRdb D assignment of TRBD1 cannot be verified. This CDR3 has 12 residues. Germline V gene sequence: CDR1 SNHLY, CDR2 FYNNEI.